This TCR beta chain was identified in a study of T cell responses to AZD1222 COVID-19 vaccine. Some clones are missing from TCRdb's copy, which holds only in-frame ones; the method was immunoSEQ multiplex PCR. The sample consists of 190,000 or so clones, 80% to 95% of them appearing once. The source was peripheral blood, collected 28 days after the second AZD1222 dose. The sequence derives from an adult who received the AZD1222 COVID-19 vaccine.

The CDR3 bases are TGTGCCAGCAGTGACAGTTCCAGGGGGAAATCCGGGGAGCTGTTTTTT. Amino acid sequence: CASSDSSRGKSGELFF. The rearrangement joins TRBV25-1 to TRBJ2-2; 7 nucleotides align to TRBD1. Per the germline V gene, CDR1 is MGHDK and CDR2 is SYGVNS. J lost 6 bases, V lost 3 bases, and 10 bases had no gene match. The CDR3 loop spans 16 amino acids.